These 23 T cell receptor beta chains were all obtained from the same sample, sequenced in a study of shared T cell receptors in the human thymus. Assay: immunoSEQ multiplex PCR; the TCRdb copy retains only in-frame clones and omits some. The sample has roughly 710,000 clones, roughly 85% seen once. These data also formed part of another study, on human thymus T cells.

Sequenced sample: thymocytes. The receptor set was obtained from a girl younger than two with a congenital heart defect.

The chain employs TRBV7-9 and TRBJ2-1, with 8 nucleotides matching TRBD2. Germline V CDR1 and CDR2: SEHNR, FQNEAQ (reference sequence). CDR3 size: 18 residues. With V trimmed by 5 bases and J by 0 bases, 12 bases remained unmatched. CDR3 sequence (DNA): TGTGCCAGCAGCCTACGGGGGGGCGCGGGGAGCTCCTACAATGAGCAGTTCTTC. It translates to CASSLRGGAGSSYNEQFF.

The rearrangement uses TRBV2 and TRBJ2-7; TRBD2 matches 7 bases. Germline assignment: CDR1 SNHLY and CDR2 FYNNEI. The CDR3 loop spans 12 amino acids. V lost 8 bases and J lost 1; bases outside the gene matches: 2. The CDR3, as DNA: TGTGCCAGCGGGCGGGAGTCCTACGAGCAGTACTTC. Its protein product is CASGRESYEQYF. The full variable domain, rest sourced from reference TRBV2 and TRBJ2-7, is EPEVTQTPSHQVTQMGQEVILRCVPISNHLYFYWYRQILGQKVEFLVSFYNNEISEKSEIFDDQFSVERPDGSNFTLKIRSTKLEDSAMYFCASGRESYEQYFGPGTRLTVT.

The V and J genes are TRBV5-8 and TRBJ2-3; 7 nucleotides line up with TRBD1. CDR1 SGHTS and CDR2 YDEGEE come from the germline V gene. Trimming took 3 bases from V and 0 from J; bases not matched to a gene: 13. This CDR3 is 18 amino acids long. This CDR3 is CASSWTLDRTVSTDTQYF. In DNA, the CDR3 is TGTGCCAGCAGCTGGACCCTGGACAGGACGGTCAGCACAGATACGCAGTATTTT.

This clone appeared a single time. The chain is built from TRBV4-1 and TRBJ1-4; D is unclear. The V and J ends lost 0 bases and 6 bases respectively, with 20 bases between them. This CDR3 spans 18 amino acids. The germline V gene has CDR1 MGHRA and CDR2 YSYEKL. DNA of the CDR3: TGCGCCAGCAGCCAAGATTTTCGTCCCCACGACGGGGATGAAAAACTGTTTTTT. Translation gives CASSQDFRPHDGDEKLFF.

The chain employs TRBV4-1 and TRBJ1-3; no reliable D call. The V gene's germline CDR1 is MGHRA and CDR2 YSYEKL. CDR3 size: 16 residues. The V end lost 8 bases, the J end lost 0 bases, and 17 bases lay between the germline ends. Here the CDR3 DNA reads TGCGCCAGCCGAAAAGATCTGGCCCGCTCTGGAAACACCATATATTTT. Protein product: CASRKDLARSGNTIYF.

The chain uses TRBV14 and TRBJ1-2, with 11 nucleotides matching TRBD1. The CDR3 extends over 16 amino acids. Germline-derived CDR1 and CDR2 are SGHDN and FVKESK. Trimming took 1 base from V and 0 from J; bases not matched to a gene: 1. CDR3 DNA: TGTGCCAGCAGCCAAGCGGGACAGGGGGCTAACTATGGCTACACCTTC. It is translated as CASSQAGQGANYGYTF.

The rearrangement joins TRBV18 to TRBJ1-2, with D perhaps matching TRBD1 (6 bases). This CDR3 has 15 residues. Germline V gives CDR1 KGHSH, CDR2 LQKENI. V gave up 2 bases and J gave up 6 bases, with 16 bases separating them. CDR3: CASSPSGRGTDGYTF. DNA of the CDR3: TGTGCCAGCTCACCATCCGGCAGGGGTACTGATGGCTACACCTTC.

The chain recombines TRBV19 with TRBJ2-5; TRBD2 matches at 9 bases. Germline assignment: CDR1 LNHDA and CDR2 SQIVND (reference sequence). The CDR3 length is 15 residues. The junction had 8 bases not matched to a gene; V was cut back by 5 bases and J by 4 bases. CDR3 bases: TGTGCCAGTAGTGGTAGCGGGGGTCGGAGAGAGACCCAGTACTTC. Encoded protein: CASSGSGGRRETQYF. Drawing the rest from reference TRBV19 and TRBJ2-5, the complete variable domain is DGGITQSPKYLFRKEGQNVTLSCEQNLNHDAMYWYRQDPGQGLRLIYYSQIVNDFQKGDIAEGYSVSREKKESFPLTVTSAQKNPTAFYLCASSGSGGRRETQYFGPGTRLLVL.

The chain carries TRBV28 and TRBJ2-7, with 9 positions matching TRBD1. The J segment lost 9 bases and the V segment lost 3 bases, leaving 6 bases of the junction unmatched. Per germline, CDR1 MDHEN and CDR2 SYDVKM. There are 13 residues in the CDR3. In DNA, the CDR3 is TGTGCCAGCAGTTTGTACACAGGGGGCGGGCAGTACTTC. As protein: CASSLYTGGGQYF.

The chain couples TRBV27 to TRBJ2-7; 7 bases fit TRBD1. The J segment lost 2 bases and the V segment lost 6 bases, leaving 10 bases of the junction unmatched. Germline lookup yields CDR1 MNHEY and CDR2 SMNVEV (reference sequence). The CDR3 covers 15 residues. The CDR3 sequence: CASSSGQRGPYEQYF. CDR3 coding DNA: TGTGCCAGCAGCTCGGGACAGCGAGGACCCTACGAGCAGTACTTC.

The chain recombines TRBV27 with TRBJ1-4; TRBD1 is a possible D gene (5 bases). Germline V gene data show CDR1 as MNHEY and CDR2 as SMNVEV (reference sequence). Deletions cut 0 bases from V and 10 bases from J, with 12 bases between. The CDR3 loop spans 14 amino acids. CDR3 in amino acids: CASSLSKGRGKLFF. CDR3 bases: TGTGCCAGCAGTTTATCGAAGGGAAGGGGAAAACTGTTTTTT.

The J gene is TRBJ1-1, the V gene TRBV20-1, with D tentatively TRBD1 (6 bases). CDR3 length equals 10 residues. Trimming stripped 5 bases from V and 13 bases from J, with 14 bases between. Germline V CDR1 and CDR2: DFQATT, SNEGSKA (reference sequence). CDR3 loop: CSAETGRGFF. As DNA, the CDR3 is TGCAGTGCTGAAACAGGGAGGGGTTTCTTT.

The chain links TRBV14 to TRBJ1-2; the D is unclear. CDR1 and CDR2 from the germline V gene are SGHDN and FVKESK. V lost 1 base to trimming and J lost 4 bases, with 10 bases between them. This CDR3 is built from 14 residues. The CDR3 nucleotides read TGTGCCAGCAGCCAAGTTGGCCAGGCCTATGGCTACACCTTC. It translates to CASSQVGQAYGYTF.

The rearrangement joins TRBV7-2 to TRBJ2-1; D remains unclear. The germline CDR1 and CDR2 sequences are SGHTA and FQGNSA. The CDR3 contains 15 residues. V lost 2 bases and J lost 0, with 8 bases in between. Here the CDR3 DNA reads TGTGCCAGCAGCTTATCGCCGAGCTCCTACAATGAGCAGTTCTTC. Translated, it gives CASSLSPSSYNEQFF.

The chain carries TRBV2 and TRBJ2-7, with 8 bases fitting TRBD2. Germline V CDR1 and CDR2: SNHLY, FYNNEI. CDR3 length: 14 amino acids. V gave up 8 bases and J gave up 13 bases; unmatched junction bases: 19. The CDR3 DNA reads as TGTGCCAGCTCGGCGGGCGGGGGGAAGGGATTAAGATACTTC. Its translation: CASSAGGGKGLRYF.

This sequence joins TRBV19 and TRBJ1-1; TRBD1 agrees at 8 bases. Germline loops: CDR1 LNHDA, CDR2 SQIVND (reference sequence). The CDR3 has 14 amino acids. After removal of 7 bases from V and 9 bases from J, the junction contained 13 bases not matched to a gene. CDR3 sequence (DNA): TGTGCCAGTACCCCAGGGGGCGGGATTCTTAAAGCTTTCTTT. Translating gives CASTPGGGILKAFF.

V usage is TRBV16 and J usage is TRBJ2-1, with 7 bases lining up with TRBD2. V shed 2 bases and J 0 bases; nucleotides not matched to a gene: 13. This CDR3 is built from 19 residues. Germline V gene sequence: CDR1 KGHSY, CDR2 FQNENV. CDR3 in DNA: TGTGCCAGCAGCCAAGAAGAGGCGGGGGTAGAGGGCTCCTACAATGAGCAGTTCTTC. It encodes CASSQEEAGVEGSYNEQFF.

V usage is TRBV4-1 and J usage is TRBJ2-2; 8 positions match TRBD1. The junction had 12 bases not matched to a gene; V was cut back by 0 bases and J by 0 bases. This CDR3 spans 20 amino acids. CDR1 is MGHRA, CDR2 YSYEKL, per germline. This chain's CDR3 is CASSQDQISGQAANTGELFF. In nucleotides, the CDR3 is TGCGCCAGCAGCCAAGACCAAATATCGGGACAGGCTGCGAACACCGGGGAGCTGTTTTTT.

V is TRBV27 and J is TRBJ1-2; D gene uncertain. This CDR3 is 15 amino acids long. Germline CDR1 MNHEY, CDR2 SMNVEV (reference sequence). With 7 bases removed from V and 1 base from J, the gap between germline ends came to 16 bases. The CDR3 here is CASTPNLLLNYGYTF. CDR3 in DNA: TGTGCCAGCACCCCGAACCTACTCCTTAACTATGGCTACACCTTC.

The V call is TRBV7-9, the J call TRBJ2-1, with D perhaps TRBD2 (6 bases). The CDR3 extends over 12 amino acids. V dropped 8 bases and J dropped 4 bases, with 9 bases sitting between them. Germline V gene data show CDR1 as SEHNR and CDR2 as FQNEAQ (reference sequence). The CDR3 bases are TGTGCCAGCGGGGGGAAGTACAATGAGCAGTTCTTC. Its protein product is CASGGKYNEQFF.

In nucleotides, the CDR3 is TGTGCCAGCAGTGATGGACACGCGGTGGCCCCTAATGAAAAACTGTTTTTT. This translates into CASSDGHAVAPNEKLFF. The J gene is TRBJ1-4, the V gene TRBV2; weak D call: TRBD1 (5 bases). Germline CDR1 is SNHLY and CDR2 is FYNNEI. V dropped 3 bases and J dropped 3 bases, with 17 bases sitting between them. This CDR3 spans 17 amino acids.

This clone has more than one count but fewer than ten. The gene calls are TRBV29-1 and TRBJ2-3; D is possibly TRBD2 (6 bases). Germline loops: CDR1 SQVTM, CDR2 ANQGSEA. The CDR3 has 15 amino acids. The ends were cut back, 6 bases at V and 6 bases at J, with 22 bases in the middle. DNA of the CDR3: TGCAGCGTGGGTTTAGGAGGGCCCCCCGGGGATACGCAGTATTTT. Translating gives CSVGLGGPPGDTQYF.

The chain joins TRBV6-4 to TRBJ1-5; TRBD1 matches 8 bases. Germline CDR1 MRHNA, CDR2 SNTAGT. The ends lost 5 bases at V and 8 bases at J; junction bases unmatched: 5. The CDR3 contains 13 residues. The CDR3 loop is CASSPGGKEPQHF. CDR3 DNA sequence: TGTGCCAGCAGTCCAGGGGGCAAGGAGCCCCAGCATTTT.